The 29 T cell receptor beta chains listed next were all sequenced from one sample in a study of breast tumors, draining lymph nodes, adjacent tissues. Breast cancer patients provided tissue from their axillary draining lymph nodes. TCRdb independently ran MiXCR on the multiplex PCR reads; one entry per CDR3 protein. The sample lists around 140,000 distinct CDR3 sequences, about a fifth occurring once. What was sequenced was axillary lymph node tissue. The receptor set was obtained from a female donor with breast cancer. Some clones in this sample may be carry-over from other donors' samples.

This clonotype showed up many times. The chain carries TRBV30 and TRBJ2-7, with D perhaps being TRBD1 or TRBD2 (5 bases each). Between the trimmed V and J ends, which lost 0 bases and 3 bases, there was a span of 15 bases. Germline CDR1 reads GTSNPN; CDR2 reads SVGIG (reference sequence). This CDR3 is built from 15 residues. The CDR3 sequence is CAWSVGDGTVYEQYF. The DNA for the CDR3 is TGTGCCTGGAGTGTAGGGGACGGTACCGTCTACGAGCAGTACTTC.

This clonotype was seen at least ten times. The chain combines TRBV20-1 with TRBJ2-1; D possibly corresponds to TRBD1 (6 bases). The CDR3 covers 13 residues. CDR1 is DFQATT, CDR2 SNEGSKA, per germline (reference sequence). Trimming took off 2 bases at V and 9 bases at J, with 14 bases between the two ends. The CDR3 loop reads CSARPFTGTEQFF. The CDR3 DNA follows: TGCAGTGCTAGACCCTTCACAGGGACTGAGCAGTTCTTC.

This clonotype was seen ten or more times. The CDR3 reads CSAKSPGTGNYGYTF. The CDR3, as DNA: TGCAGTGCCAAAAGCCCAGGGACGGGAAACTATGGCTACACCTTC. This chain connects TRBV20-1 to TRBJ1-2; D perhaps matches TRBD1 (5 bases). The length of the CDR3 is 15 residues. Germline V gene sequence: CDR1 DFQATT, CDR2 SNEGSKA (reference sequence). V was cut by 6 bases and J by 2 bases, with 19 bases left in between.

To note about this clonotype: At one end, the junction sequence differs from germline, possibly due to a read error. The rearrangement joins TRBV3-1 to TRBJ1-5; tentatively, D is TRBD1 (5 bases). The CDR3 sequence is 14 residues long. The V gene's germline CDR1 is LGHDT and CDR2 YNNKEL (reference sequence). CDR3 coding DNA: TGTGTCAGCAGCCAGGGATATAGCAATCAGCCCCAGCATTTT. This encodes CVSSQGYSNQPQHF.

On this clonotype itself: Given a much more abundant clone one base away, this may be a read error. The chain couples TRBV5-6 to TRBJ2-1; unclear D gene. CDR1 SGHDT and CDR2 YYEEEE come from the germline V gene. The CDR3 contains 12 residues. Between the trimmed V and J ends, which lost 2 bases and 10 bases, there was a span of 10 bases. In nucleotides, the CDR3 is TGTGCCAGCAGCTTAGCTGAAGTAGAGCAGTTCTTC. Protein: CASSLAEVEQFF.

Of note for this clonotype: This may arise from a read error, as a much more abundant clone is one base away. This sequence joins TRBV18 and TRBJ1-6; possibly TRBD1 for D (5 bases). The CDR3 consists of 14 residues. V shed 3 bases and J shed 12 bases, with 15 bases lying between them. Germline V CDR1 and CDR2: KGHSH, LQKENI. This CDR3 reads CASSPGGEGLPLHF. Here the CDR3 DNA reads TGTGCCAGCTCACCTGGGGGGGAAGGCTTACCCCTCCACTTT.

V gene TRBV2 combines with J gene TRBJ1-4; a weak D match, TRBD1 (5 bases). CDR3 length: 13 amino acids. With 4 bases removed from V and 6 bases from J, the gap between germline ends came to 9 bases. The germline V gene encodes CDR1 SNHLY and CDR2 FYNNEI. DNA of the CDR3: TGTGCCAGCAGTGGGGGGAAGGATGAAAAACTGTTTTTT. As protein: CASSGGKDEKLFF. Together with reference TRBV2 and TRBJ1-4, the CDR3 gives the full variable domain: EPEVTQTPSHQVTQMGQEVILRCVPISNHLYFYWYRQILGQKVEFLVSFYNNEISEKSEIFDDQFSVERPDGSNFTLKIRSTKLEDSAMYFCASSGGKDEKLFFGSGTQLSVL.

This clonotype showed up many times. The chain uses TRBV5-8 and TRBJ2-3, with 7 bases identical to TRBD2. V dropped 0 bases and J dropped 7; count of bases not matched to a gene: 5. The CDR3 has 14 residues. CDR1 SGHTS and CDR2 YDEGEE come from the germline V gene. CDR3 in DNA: TGTGCCAGCAGCTTGGGCACTAGCGTATATACGCAGTATTTT. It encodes CASSLGTSVYTQYF.

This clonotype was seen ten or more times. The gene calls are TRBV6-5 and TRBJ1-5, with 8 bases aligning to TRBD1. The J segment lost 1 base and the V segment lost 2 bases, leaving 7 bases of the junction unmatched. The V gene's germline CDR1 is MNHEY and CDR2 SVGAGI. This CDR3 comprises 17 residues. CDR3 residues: CASSYPRTGPSNQPQHF. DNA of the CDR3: TGTGCCAGCAGTTACCCGAGGACAGGGCCCAGCAATCAGCCCCAGCATTTT.

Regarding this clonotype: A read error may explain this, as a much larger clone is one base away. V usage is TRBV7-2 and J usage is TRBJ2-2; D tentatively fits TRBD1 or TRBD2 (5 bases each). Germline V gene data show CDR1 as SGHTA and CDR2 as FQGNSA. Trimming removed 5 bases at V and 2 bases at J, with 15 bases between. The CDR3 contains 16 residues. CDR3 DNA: TGTGCCAGCAGCCCAAGGGACCAACTAAACACCGGGGAGCTGTTTTTT. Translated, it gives CASSPRDQLNTGELFF.

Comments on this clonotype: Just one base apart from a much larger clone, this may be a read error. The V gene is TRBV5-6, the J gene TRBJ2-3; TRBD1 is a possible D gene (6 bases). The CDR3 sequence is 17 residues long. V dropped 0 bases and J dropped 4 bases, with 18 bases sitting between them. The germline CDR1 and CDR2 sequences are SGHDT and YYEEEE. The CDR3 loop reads CASSLVAGTFGADTQYF. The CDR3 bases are TGTGCCAGCAGCTTGGTCGCCGGGACATTCGGCGCAGATACGCAGTATTTT. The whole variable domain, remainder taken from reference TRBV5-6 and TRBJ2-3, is DAGVTQSPTHLIKTRGQQVTLRCSPKSGHDTVSWYQQALGQGPQFIFQYYEEEERQRGNFPDRFSGHQFPNYSSELNVNALLLGDSALYLCASSLVAGTFGADTQYFGPGTRLTVL.

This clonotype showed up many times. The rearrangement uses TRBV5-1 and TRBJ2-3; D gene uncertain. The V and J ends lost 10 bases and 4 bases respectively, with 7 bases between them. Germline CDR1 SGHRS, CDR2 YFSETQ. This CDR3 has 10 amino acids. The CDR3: CAPPADTQYF. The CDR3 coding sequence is TGCGCCCCCCCCGCAGATACGCAGTATTTT. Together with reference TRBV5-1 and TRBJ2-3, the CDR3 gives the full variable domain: KAGVTQTPRYLIKTRGQQVTLSCSPISGHRSVSWYQQTPGQGLQFLFEYFSETQRNKGNFPGRFSGRQFSNSRSEMNVSTLELGDSALYLCAPPADTQYFGPGTRLTVL.

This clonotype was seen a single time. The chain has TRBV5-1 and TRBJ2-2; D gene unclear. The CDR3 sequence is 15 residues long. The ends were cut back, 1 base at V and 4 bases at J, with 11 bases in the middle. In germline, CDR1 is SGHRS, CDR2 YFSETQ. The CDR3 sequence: CASSLLVAATGELFF. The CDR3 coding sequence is TGCGCCAGCAGCTTGTTAGTAGCTGCCACCGGGGAGCTGTTTTTT.

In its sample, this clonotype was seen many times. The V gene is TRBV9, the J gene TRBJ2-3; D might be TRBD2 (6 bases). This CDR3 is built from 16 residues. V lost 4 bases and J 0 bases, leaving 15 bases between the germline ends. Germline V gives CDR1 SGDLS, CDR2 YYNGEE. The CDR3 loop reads CASSFLPGLSTDTQYF. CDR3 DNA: TGTGCCAGCAGCTTCCTACCGGGACTTAGCACAGATACGCAGTATTTT.

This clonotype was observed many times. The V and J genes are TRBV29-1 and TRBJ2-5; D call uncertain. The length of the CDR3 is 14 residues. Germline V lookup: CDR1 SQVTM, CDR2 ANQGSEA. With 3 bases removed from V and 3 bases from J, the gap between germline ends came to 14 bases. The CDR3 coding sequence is TGCAGCGTTGATGGGATAAAAGTAGAAGAGACCCAGTACTTC. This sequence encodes CSVDGIKVEETQYF.

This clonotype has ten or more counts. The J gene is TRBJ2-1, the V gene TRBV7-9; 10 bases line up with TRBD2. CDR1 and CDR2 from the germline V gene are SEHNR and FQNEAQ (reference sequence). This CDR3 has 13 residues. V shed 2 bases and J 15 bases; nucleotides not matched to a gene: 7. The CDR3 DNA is TGTGCCAGCAGCTTAAAGGGACTAGCGAGTTCGTTCTTC. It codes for CASSLKGLASSFF. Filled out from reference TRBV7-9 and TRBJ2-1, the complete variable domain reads DTGVSQNPRHKITKRGQNVTFRCDPISEHNRLYWYRQTLGQGPEFLTYFQNEAQLEKSRLLSDRFSAERPKGSFSTLEIQRTEQGDSAMYLCASSLKGLASSFFGPGTRLTVL.

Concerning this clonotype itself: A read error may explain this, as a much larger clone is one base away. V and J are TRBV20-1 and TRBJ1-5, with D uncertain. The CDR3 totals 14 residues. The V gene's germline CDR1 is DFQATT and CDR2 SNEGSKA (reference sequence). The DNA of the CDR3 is TGCAGTGCTAGAGGGGGTAACGACAATCAGCCCCGGCATTTT. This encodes CSARGGNDNQPRHF.

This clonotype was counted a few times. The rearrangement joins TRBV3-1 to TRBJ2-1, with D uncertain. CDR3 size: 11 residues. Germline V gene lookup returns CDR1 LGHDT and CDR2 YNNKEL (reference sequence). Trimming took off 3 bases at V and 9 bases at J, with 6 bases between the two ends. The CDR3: CASSHRGEQFF. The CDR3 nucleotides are TGTGCCAGCAGCCATCGTGGTGAGCAGTTCTTC.

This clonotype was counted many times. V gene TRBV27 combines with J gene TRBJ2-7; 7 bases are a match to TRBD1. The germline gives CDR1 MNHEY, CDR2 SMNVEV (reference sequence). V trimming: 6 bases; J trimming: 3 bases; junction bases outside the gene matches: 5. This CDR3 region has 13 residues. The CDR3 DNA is TGTGCCAGCAGCCCGGGACAGCACTACGAGCAGTACTTC. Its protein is CASSPGQHYEQYF.

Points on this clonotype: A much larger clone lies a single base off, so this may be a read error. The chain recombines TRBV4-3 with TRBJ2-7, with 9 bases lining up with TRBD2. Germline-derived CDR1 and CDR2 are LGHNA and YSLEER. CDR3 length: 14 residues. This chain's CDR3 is CAGSPGLAFNEQYF. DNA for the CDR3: TGCGCCGGCAGCCCGGGACTAGCTTTCAACGAGCAGTACTTC.

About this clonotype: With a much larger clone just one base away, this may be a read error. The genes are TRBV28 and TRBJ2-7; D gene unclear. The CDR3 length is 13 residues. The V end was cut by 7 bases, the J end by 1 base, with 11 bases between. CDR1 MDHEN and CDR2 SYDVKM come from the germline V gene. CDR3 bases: TGTGCCAGCACCCCCGGTGGATCCTACGAGCAGTACTTC. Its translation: CASTPGGSYEQYF.

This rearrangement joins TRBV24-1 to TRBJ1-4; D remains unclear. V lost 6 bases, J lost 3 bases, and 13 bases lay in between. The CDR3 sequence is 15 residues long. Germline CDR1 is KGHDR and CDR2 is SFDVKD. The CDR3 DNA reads TGTGCCACCAGTCCCCCGGAGAGGGCTAATGAAAAACTGTTTTTT. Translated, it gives CATSPPERANEKLFF.

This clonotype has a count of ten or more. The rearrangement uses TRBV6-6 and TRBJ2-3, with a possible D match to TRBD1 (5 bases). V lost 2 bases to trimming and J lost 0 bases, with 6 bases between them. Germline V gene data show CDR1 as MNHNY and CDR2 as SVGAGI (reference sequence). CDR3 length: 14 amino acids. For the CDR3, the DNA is TGTGCCAGCAGTTACGACAGCAGCACAGATACGCAGTATTTT. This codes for CASSYDSSTDTQYF.

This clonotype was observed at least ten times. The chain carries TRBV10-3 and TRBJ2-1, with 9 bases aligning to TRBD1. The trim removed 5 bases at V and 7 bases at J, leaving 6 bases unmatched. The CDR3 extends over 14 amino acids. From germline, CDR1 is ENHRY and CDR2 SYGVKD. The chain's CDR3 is CAISKGQGLNEQFF. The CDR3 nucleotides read TGTGCCATCAGTAAGGGACAGGGTCTGAATGAGCAGTTCTTC.

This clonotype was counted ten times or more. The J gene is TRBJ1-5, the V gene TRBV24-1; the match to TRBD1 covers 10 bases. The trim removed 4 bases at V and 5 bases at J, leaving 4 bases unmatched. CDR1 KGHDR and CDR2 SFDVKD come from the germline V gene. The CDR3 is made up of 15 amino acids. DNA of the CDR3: TGTGCCACCAGTGAATCGACAGGGGGCCATCAGCCCCAGCATTTT. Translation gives CATSESTGGHQPQHF.

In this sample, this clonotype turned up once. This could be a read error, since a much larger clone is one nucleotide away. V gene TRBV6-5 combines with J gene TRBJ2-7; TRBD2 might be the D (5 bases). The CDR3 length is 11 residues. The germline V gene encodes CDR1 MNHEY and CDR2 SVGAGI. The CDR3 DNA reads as TGTGCCAGCCGGGAAGGCCACGAGCGGTACTTC. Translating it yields CASREGHERYF.

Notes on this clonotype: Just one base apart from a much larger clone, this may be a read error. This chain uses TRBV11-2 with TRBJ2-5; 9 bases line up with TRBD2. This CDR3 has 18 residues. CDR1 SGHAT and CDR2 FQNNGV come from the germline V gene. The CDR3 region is CANSPGMLAGWVQETQYF. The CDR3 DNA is TGTGCCAACAGCCCGGGGATGCTAGCGGGGTGGGTCCAAGAGACCCAGTACTTC.

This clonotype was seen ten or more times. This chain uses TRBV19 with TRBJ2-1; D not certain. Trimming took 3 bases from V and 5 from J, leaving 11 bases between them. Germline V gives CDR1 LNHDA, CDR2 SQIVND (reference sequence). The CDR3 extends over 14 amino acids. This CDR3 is CASSIPYRDNEQFF. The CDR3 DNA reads TGTGCCAGTAGTATCCCCTACAGAGACAATGAGCAGTTCTTC.

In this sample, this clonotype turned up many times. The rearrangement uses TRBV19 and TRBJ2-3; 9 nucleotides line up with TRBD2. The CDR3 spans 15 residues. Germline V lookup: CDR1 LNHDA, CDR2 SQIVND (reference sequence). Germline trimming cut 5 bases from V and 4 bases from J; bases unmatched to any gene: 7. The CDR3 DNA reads TGTGCCAGTAGTCCGGTAGAGCGGGAGGCAGATACGCAGTATTTT. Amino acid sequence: CASSPVEREADTQYF.